The next 21 T cell receptor beta chains were all read from a single sample in a study of CD8+ T cells in alopecia areata. cDNA serving as the sequencing template came from extracted, reverse transcribed RNA. Assay: immunoSEQ multiplex PCR; the TCRdb copy retains only in-frame clones and omits some. The sample contains 270,000 or so clones, none of them singletons. The pooled cutaneous lymph node cells were sorted using several markers (CD4, CD8alpha, NKG2D, NKG2ACE and others). The sample taken for sequencing was CD4+ T cells sorted from a lymph node. The receptors here all came from a C3H/HeJ mouse with alopecia areata. Strain MHC haplotype: H2-k.

Note on this clone: The genes and germline here are from mouse. CDR3 in amino acids: CASSKWGQDTQYF. CDR3 bases read: TGTGCCAGCAGTAAATGGGGCCAAGAC. This chain connects TRBV19 to TRBJ2-5; tentatively, D is TRBD2 (5 bases). The read stops 4 residues short of the end of the CDR3; the missing end is completed from the germline J gene. Germline V gene lookup returns CDR1 FNHDT and CDR2 SITEND (reference sequence). CDR3 length: 13 residues. V was pared by 3 bases and J by 2 bases, with 7 bases between.

This clone turned up a few times. Each gene name is a mouse one. The read ends 4 residues shy of where the CDR3 ends; the end is completed using the germline J gene. The same CDR3 can be traced to other DNA sequences in this sample. V usage is TRBV19 and J usage is TRBJ2-3, with TRBD1 matching 9 bases. The CDR3 covers 14 residues. V lost 4 bases, J lost 3 bases, and 3 bases stayed unmatched. In germline, CDR1 is FNHDT, CDR2 SITEND (reference sequence). The part of the CDR3 DNA that was read is TGTGCCAGCAGTCCGGGACAGGGAGCAGAA. Translated: CASSPGQGAE. The full CDR3 reads CASSPGQGAETLYF. Drawing the rest from reference TRBV19 and TRBJ2-3, the complete variable domain is GGIITQTPKFLIGQEGQKLTLKCQQNFNHDTMYWYRQDSGKGLRLIYYSITENDLQKGDLSEGYDASREKKSSFSLTVTSAQKNEMAVFLCASSPGQGAETLYFGSGTRLTVL.

Note on this clone: Gene names denote mouse genes. The missing CDR3 end, 4 residues past where the read stops, is filled in from the germline J gene. The chain has TRBV5 and TRBJ2-2, with 14 bases lining up with TRBD2. This CDR3 is 15 amino acids long. Germline V lookup: CDR1 LGHNA, CDR2 YNLKQL (reference sequence). The junction had 0 bases not matched to a gene; V was cut back by 3 bases and J by 6 bases. This CDR3 is CASSQGLGGPGQLYF. The CDR3 bases that were read are TGTGCCAGCAGCCAGGGACTGGGGGGGCCCGGG.

As for this clone: Mouse gene names apply. Read coverage stops 4 residues before the CDR3 terminus; the germline J gene supplies the remainder. The V call is TRBV13-3, the J call TRBJ2-2, with TRBD2 matching 10 bases. J lost 4 bases, V lost 6 bases, and 3 bases had no gene match. This CDR3 region has 14 residues. Germline-derived CDR1 and CDR2 are NNHDY and SYVADS. CDR3 protein: CASTLGGRTGQLYF. CDR3 bases read: TGTGCCAGCACGCTGGGGGGGCGCACCGGG. The variable domain in full, with the rest retrieved from reference TRBV13-3 and TRBJ2-2, is EAAVTQSPRSKVAVTGGKVTLSCHQTNNHDYMYWYRQDTGHGLRLIHYSYVADSTEKGDIPDGYKASRPSQENFSLILELASLSQTAVYFCASTLGGRTGQLYFGEGSKLTVL.

Notes on this clone: Each gene name is a mouse one. With the read ending 4 residues before the CDR3 end, the germline J gene is used to fill in that end. This rearrangement joins TRBV13-2 to TRBJ2-7; 8 nucleotides align to TRBD1. The CDR3 runs 16 residues. In germline, CDR1 is NNHNN, CDR2 SYGAGS (reference sequence). CDR3 bases read: TGTGCCAGCGGTGATTCAGGGGGCGCGGGGGATTAT. This gives the protein CASGDSGGAGDY. The entire CDR3 reads CASGDSGGAGDYEQYF.

With respect to this clone: Germline and genes: mouse. The DNA ends 4 residues before the CDR3 does, and the rest of the CDR3 is filled in from the germline J gene. The V gene is TRBV13-1, the J gene TRBJ1-2; 7 positions agree with TRBD1. Unmatched junction bases numbered 4, after V lost 6 bases and J lost 2 bases. The CDR3 consists of 13 residues. Germline loops: CDR1 NSHNY, CDR2 SYGAGN. The CDR3 loop is CASKDRRNSDYTF. The DNA read from the CDR3 is TGTGCCAGCAAGGACAGGAGGAACTCC.

This clone turned up a few times. All gene names here are mouse names. The sequence runs out 4 residues before the end of the CDR3; the remainder is reconstructed from the germline J gene. J is TRBJ1-2 and V is TRBV13-1; 9 bases fit TRBD1. This CDR3 spans 15 amino acids. In germline, CDR1 is NSHNY, CDR2 SYGAGN. V lost 5 bases and J lost 0; bases outside the gene matches: 5. CDR3 sequence reads: CASRPTGGSNSDYTF. The CDR3 bases that were read are TGTGCCAGCAGACCCACAGGGGGCTCAAACTCC.

A remark on this clone: A read error is possible here, since a much larger clone lies one base away. Gene names are the mouse ones. The CDR3 end falls 4 residues outside the read, so it is completed with the germline J gene. Other DNA sequences in the sample encode the same CDR3. V and J are TRBV13-2 and TRBJ2-2; D might be TRBD1 (5 bases). Germline values: CDR1 NNHNN, CDR2 SYGAGS (reference sequence). V lost 5 bases, J lost 1 base, and 6 bases lay in between. This CDR3 spans 13 amino acids. The covered CDR3 bases are TGTGCCAGCGGGACAGAAAACACCGGG. It specifies CASGTENTG. The full-length CDR3 reads as CASGTENTGQLYF.

This clone showed up just a few times. Gene and germline names: mouse. The read ends 4 residues shy of where the CDR3 ends; the end is completed using the germline J gene. Within the sample, other DNA sequences also encode this same CDR3. The rearrangement uses TRBV5 and TRBJ2-1, with 7 bases identical to TRBD2. The CDR3 has 15 residues. Trimming at V came to 1 base and at J to 1 base, leaving 1 base not matched to a gene. Looked up from germline, CDR1 is LGHNA and CDR2 is YNLKQL (reference sequence). CDR3 protein: CASSQAGGNYAEQFF. The CDR3 DNA, read in part, is TGTGCCAGCAGCCAAGCTGGGGGAAACTATGCT.

Remarks on this clone: Genes here carry mouse names. CDR3 sequence: CASSDGGGTEVFF. Partial CDR3 DNA: TGTGCCAGCAGTGATGGGGGGGGGACA. The V gene is TRBV13-1, the J gene TRBJ1-1, with D tentatively TRBD1 (5 bases). The CDR3 end lies 4 residues beyond the end of the read and is filled in from the germline J gene. Germline V CDR1 and CDR2: NSHNY, SYGAGN. The CDR3 runs to 13 residues.

This clone showed up many times. Any gene name here is a mouse gene name. The read is 4 residues too short to cover the CDR3 end, so that end is filled in from the germline J gene. Other DNA sequences in this specimen translate into the identical CDR3. The chain has TRBV17 and TRBJ2-2; weak D call: TRBD1 (6 bases). The CDR3 sequence is 15 residues long. Germline CDR1 MNHDT, CDR2 YYDKIL. Between the trimmed V and J ends, which lost 0 bases and 1 base, there was a span of 6 bases. The covered CDR3 bases are TGTGCTAGCAGTAGAGACAGGGGAAACACCGGG. Protein sequence: CASSRDRGNTG. The whole CDR3 protein reads CASSRDRGNTGQLYF. Full variable domain (outside the CDR3, taken from reference TRBV17 and TRBJ2-2): DTTVKQNPRYKLARVGKPVNLICSQTMNHDTMYWYQKKPNQAPKLLLFYYDKILNREADTFEKFQSSRPNNSFCSLYIGSAGLEYSAMYLCASSRDRGNTGQLYFGEGSKLTVL.

This clone appeared a few times. Mouse germline and gene names are used. The CDR3 goes on 4 residues after the read ends, and that part is filled in from the germline J gene. Within the sample, other DNA sequences also encode this same CDR3. V usage is TRBV13-1 and J usage is TRBJ1-1; the D is unclear. Germline-derived CDR1 and CDR2 are NSHNY and SYGAGN. V shed 0 bases and J shed 0 bases, with 6 bases lying between them. The length of the CDR3 is 14 residues. The DNA read from the CDR3 is TGTGCCAGCAGTGATGGACAAGCAAACACA. It yields the protein CASSDGQANT. The complete CDR3 sequence is CASSDGQANTEVFF.

Comments on this clone: The listed genes are named as in mouse. The DNA ends 4 residues before the CDR3 does, and the rest of the CDR3 is filled in from the germline J gene. The genes are TRBV13-1 and TRBJ2-7; a possible D gene is TRBD1 (6 bases). CDR3 size: 15 residues. Germline assignment: CDR1 NSHNY and CDR2 SYGAGN. The CDR3 here is CASSDARQGLDEQYF. CDR3 bases read: TGTGCCAGCAGTGATGCACGGCAGGGGCTAGAT.

Remarks on this clone: Mouse gene names apply. The CDR3 end falls 3 residues outside the read, so it is completed with the germline J gene. Other nucleotide sequences in the sample specify the same CDR3. This chain connects TRBV13-1 to TRBJ1-6, with 9 nucleotides matching TRBD1. TRBJ1-6 is an ORF for which the function is uncertain. V lost 0 bases, J lost 4 bases, and 2 bases stayed unmatched. This CDR3 has 16 residues. The V gene's germline CDR1 is NSHNY and CDR2 SYGAGN. CDR3 protein: CASSDGGQGYNSPLYF. The sequenced CDR3 bases are TGTGCCAGCAGTGATGGGGGACAGGGATATAATTCGCCC.

The sample holds many counts of this clone. Mouse gene names and germline throughout. The CDR3 goes on 4 residues after the read ends, and that part is filled in from the germline J gene. Different DNA sequences within this sample yield the same CDR3. The genes are TRBV1 and TRBJ2-5, with a tentative D call TRBD2 (5 bases). Per the germline V gene, CDR1 is NSQYPW and CDR2 is LRSPGD (reference sequence). This CDR3 is 13 amino acids long. CDR3 amino acids: CTCSADLGDTQYF. Partial CDR3 DNA: TGCACCTGCAGTGCAGATCTGGGAGAC.

About this clone itself: Genes and germline are mouse. The CDR3 end falls 4 residues outside the read, so it is completed with the germline J gene. The genes are TRBV19 and TRBJ2-2; weak D call: TRBD1 (5 bases). Per the germline V gene, CDR1 is FNHDT and CDR2 is SITEND (reference sequence). The CDR3 loop spans 13 amino acids. V was clipped by 9 bases and J by 1 base, with 10 bases between them. The CDR3: CAIPTENTGQLYF. The covered CDR3 bases are TGTGCCATCCCGACAGAAAACACCGGG. Looking up the rest from reference TRBV19 and TRBJ2-2 gives the full variable domain: GGIITQTPKFLIGQEGQKLTLKCQQNFNHDTMYWYRQDSGKGLRLIYYSITENDLQKGDLSEGYDASREKKSSFSLTVTSAQKNEMAVFLCAIPTENTGQLYFGEGSKLTVL.

This clone was found a few times. Gene names are mouse gene names. The read stops 4 residues short of the end of the CDR3; the missing end is completed from the germline J gene. This rearrangement joins TRBV1 to TRBJ2-1, with D perhaps TRBD2 (5 bases). Trimming pared 0 bases from V and 1 base from J, leaving 7 bases between. The CDR3 loop spans 15 amino acids. CDR1 is NSQYPW and CDR2 is LRSPGD in the germline V gene (reference sequence). The DNA read from the CDR3 is TGCACCTGCAGTGCAGACTGGGCCAACTATGCT. Translating gives CTCSADWANYA. The whole CDR3 is CTCSADWANYAEQFF.

In this sample, this clone turned up a few times. This could be a read error, since a much larger clone is one nucleotide away. The genes are named according to mouse. The read halts 4 residues ahead of the CDR3 end, with the missing end drawn from the germline J gene. Other nucleotide sequences from this sample produce the same CDR3. The chain has TRBV4 and TRBJ2-3, with D unclear. Trimming shortened V by 6 bases and J by 0 bases, and 4 bases separated the two germline ends. Germline V CDR1 and CDR2: LGHDT, YNNKQL (reference sequence). The CDR3 has 12 amino acids. This CDR3 is CASSSSAETLYF. CDR3 DNA (partial): TGTGCCAGCAGTTCTAGTGCAGAA.

This clone was observed at least ten times. The listed genes are named as in mouse. The observed sequence ends 4 residues before the CDR3 terminus, with the missing tail filled in from the germline J gene. The J gene is TRBJ2-2, the V gene TRBV17, with D maybe TRBD2 (5 bases). The CDR3 covers 15 residues. CDR1 and CDR2 from the germline V gene are MNHDT and YYDKIL. V was clipped by 1 base and J by 0 bases, with 6 bases between them. CDR3: CASSRVGSNTGQLYF. The CDR3 bases that were read are TGTGCTAGCAGTAGAGTGGGGTCAAACACCGGG.

Comments on this clone: A much larger clone differs from this one at a single base, so this may be a read error. The gene names given are mouse names. Distinct nucleotide sequences in the sample also encode this CDR3. The sequenced CDR3 bases are TGTGCCAGCAGTGAAGACAGGGAT. Translating it yields CASSEDRD. The full CDR3 reads CASSEDRDEQYF. The chain recombines TRBV13-3 with TRBJ2-7, with 7 positions matching TRBD1. With the read ending 4 residues before the CDR3 end, the germline J gene is used to fill in that end. This CDR3 has 12 residues. The germline V gene encodes CDR1 NNHDY and CDR2 SYVADS.

About this clone: Gene names are the mouse ones. The DNA ends 4 residues before the CDR3 does, and the rest of the CDR3 is filled in from the germline J gene. Within the sample, other DNA sequences also encode this same CDR3. The chain has TRBV19 and TRBJ1-2; TRBD1 is a possible D gene (6 bases). The CDR3 is made up of 14 amino acids. CDR1 and CDR2 (germline): FNHDT, SITEND (reference sequence). V was shortened by 2 bases and J by 0 bases, with 8 bases between the two germline ends. The CDR3 here is CASSIGTTNSDYTF. Incomplete CDR3 DNA: TGTGCCAGCAGTATTGGGACAACAAACTCC.